This T cell receptor beta chain was retrieved from a study of regulatory T cells in long-lasting Graves disease. In building TCR beta libraries, iRepertoire HTBI primers were used together with Arm-PCR of CDR3 regions. Authors' data handling: Analysis of the samples identified 60 to 75 TRBV and about 14 TRBJ segments. One entry per CDR3 protein, called by TCRdb with MiXCR from the multiplex PCR reads. TCRdb assigned the V and J calls; the authors' analysis was not used. Among fewer than 550,000 distinct CDR3 sequences listed, over 15% were seen once. Stated time point: newly diagnosed GD, antithyroid drugs for less than 3 months. There was RNA extracted from PBMCs, and the TCR library was made from it. This sample also appeared in a second study, on T cells in Graves' hyperthyroidism and ophthalmopathy.

The receptor was derived from a woman younger than 30 with Graves disease. Sequencing was performed on peripheral blood mononuclear cells (PBMCs), taken at new diagnosis, from a patient treated with antithyroid drugs.

CDR3 region: CASSRQAAASYEQYF. The CDR3 nucleotides read TGTGCCAGCAGCCGCCAGGCGGCGGCCTCCTACGAGCAGTACTTC. The chain combines TRBV7-9 with TRBJ2-7; no reliable D call. The V gene lost 5 bases and the J gene lost 0 bases, with 14 bases spanning the gap. Germline V gene lookup returns CDR1 SEHNR and CDR2 FQNEAQ (reference sequence). The CDR3 loop spans 15 amino acids.